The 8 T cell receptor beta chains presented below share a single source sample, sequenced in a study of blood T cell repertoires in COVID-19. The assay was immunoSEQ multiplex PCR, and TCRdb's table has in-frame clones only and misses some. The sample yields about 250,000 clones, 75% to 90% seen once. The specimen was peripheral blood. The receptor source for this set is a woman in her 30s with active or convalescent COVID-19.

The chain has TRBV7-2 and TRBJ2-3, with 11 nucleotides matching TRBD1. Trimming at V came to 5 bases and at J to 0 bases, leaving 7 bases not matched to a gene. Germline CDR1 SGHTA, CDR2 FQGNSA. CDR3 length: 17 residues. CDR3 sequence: CASSRTGGASSTDTQYF. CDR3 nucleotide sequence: TGTGCCAGCAGCCGGACAGGGGGCGCATCCAGCACAGATACGCAGTATTTT.

The CDR3 nucleotides read TGTGCCAGCAGGACCTACAGGGACACCGGGGAGCTGTTTTTT. Protein: CASRTYRDTGELFF. The J gene is TRBJ2-2, the V gene TRBV27, with a possible D match to TRBD1 (6 bases). The V gene lost 6 bases and the J gene lost 3 bases, with 11 bases spanning the gap. The CDR3 is made up of 14 amino acids. Looked up from germline, CDR1 is MNHEY and CDR2 is SMNVEV (reference sequence).

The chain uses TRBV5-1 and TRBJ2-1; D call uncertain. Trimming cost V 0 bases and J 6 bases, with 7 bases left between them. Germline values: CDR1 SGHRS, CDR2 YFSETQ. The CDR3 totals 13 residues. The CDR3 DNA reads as TGCGCCAGCAGCTTGGTTAGCCCCAATGAGCAGTTCTTC. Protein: CASSLVSPNEQFF.

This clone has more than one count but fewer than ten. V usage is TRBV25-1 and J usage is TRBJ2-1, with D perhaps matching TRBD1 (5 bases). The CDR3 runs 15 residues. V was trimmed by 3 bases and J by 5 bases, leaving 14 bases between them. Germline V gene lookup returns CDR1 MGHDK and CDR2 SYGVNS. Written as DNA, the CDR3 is TGTGCCAGCAGTGATCAGACGACAGATCACAATGAGCAGTTCTTC. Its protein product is CASSDQTTDHNEQFF.

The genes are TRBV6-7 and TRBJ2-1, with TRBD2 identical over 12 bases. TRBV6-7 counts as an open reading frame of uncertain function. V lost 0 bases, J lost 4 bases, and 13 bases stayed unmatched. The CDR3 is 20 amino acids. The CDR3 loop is CASSYSKTSGGLSHYNEQFF. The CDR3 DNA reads TGTGCCAGCAGTTACTCAAAAACTAGCGGGGGGCTCAGTCATTACAATGAGCAGTTCTTC.

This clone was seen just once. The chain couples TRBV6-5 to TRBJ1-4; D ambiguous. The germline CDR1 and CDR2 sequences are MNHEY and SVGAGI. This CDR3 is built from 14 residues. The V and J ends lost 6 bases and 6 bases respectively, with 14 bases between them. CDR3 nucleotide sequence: TGTGCCAGCAGCGTAAATCAGGAGGATGAAAAACTGTTTTTT. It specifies CASSVNQEDEKLFF.

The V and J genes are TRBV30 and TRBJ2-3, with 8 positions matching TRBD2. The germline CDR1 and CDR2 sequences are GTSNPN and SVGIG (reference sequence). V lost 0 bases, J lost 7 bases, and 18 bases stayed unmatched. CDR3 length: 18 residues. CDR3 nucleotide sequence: TGTGCCTGGAGTGTACGCCGTCCGGGGGGGCATGACATCCATACGCAGTATTTT. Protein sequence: CAWSVRRPGGHDIHTQYF.

DNA of the CDR3: TGTGCCAGCAGCTTGGTCAGGGGTTCTCAGACTAATGAAAAACTGTTTTTT. Translated, it gives CASSLVRGSQTNEKLFF. The J gene is TRBJ1-4, the V gene TRBV5-4; D possibly corresponds to TRBD1 (6 bases). The ends were cut back, 0 bases at V and 2 bases at J, with 14 bases in the middle. Germline V gene sequence: CDR1 SGHNT, CDR2 YYREEE (reference sequence). CDR3 length: 17 residues.